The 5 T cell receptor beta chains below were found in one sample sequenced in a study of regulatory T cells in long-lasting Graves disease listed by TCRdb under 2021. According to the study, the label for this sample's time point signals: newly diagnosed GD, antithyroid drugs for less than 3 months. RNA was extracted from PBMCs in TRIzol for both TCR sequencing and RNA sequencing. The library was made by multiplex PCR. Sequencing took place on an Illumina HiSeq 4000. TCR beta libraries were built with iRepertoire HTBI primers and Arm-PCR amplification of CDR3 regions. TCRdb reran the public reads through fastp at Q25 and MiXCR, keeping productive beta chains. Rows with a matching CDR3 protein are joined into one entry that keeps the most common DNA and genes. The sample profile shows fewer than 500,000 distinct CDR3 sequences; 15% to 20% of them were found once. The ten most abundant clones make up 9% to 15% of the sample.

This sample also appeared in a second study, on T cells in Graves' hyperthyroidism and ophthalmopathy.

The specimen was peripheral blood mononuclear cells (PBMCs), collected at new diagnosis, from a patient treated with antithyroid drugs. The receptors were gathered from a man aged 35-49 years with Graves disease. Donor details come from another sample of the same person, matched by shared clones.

DNA for the CDR3: TGTGCCAGCAGTTGGGACAGTGGGAATGAGCAGTTCTTC. The encoded protein is CASSWDSGNEQFF. J is TRBJ2-1 and V is TRBV2, with 7 bases lining up with TRBD1. V shed 5 bases and J 7 bases; nucleotides not matched to a gene: 5. CDR1 is SNHLY, CDR2 FYNNEI, per germline. The length of the CDR3 is 13 residues.

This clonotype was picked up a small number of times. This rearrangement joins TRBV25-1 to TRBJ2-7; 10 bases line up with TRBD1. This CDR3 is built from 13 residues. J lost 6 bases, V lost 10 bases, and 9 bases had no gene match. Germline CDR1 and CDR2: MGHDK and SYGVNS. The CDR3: CATEGTGASEQYF. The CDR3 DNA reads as TGTGCCACCGAGGGGACAGGGGCTAGCGAGCAGTACTTC.

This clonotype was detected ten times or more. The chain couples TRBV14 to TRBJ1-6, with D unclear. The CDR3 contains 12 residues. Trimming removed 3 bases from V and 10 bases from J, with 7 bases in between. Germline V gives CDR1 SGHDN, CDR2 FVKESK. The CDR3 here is CASSQGLSPLHF. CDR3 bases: TGTGCCAGCAGCCAGGGATTATCACCCCTCCACTTT.

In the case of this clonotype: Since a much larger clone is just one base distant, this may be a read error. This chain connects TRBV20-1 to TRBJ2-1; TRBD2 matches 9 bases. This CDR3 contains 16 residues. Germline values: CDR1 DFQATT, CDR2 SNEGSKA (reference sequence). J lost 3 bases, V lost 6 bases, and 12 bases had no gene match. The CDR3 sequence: CSAWTSAPTNYNEQFF. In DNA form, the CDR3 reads TGCAGTGCATGGACTAGCGCCCCAACTAACTACAATGAGCAGTTCTTC.

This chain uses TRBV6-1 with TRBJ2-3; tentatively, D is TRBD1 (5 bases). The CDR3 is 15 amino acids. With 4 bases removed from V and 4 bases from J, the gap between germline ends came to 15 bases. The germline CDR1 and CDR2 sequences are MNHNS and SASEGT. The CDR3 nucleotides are TGTGCCAGCAGTGCCCGACAGTTCTCCTCAGATACGCAGTATTTT. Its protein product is CASSARQFSSDTQYF.